This T cell receptor beta chain was documented in a study of blood T cell repertoires in COVID-19. Turning to the study itself: Some COVID-19 samples were acute and others convalescent; all came from the United States, Italy and Spain. In each case, the material was cDNA or gDNA derived from T cells, B-cell-depleted T cells, or PBMCs.

Authors' data handling: Researchers report that nucleated cell counts were estimated from reference gene primer amplification. Clones were sequenced by immunoSEQ multiplex PCR, and TCRdb holds only the in-frame ones, with some missing. V and J calls and clone size are given by that table; D and trimming were obtained from the DNA. The sample has approximately 44,000 clones, almost 80% seen once; the top ten hold around a third. V shed 5 bases, J shed 10 bases, and the junction held 7 bases outside the gene matches. Germline V CDR1 and CDR2: SGHTA, FQGNSA. This CDR3 has 14 residues. This TCR came from a woman of 80 years or more with acute or convalescent COVID-19. This chain links TRBV7-2 with TRBJ1-4, with 10 bases lining up with TRBD1. Material: peripheral blood. The CDR3 nucleotides are TGTGCCAGCAGCCCTGCGACAGGGGGCGGAAAACTGTTTTTT. This encodes CASSPATGGGKLFF.